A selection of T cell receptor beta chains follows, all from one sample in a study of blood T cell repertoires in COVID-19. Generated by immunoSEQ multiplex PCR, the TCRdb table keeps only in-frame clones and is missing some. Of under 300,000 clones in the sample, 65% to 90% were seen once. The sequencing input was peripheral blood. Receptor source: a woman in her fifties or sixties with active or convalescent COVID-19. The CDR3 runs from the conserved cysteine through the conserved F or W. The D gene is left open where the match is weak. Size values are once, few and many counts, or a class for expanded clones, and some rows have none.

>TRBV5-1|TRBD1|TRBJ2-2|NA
TGCGCCAGCAGCCCGGGACAGGGTACCGGGGAGCTGTTTTTT
CASSPGQGTGELFF
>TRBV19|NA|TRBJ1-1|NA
TGTGCCAGTACCCTCGAACAGCGGGCCGTGAACACTGAAGCTTTCTTT
CASTLEQRAVNTEAFF
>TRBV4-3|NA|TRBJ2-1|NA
TGCGCCAGCAGCCAAGATGGGGGGGCCATAAACAATGAGCAGTTCTTC
CASSQDGGAINNEQFF
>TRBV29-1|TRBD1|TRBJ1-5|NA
TGCAGCGTTAAGACAGGGGGTAATCAGCCCCAGCATTTT
CSVKTGGNQPQHF
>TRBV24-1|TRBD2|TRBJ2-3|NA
TGTGCCACCAGTGATCACCCGGGACTAGCGGGGGCCCCACCAGATACGCAGTATTTT
CATSDHPGLAGAPPDTQYF
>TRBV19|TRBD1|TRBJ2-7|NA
TGTGCCAGTAGTCGACAGGGCTACGAGCAGTACTTC
CASSRQGYEQYF
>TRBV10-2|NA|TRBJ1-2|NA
TGCGCCAGCAGTGACGGGGGGGCGAGCCCGTCGCCTAGTACTGGCTACACCTTC
CASSDGGASPSPSTGYTF
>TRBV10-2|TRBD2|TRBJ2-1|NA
TGCGCCAGCAGTCTAGCGGGGGGGCCCTACAATGAGCAGTTCTTC
CASSLAGGPYNEQFF
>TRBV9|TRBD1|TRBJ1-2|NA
TGTGCCAGCAGCGTATCCACAGGGGGTAATGGCTACACCTTC
CASSVSTGGNGYTF
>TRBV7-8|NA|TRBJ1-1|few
TGTGCCAGCCTGACTTCTGGGGGCGCTGAAGCTTTCTTT
CASLTSGGAEAFF
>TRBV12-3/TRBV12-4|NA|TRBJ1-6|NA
TGTGCCAGCAGGTCCGCAGGTTCACCCCTCCACTTT
CASRSAGSPLHF
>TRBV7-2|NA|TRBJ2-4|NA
TGTGCCAGCAGCGACCGGGACATTCGAGCCAAAAACATTCAGTACTTC
CASSDRDIRAKNIQYF
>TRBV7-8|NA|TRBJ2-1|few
TGTGCCAGCAGCTTCTCGCCCACCACAGGGCGCCTCTACAATGAGCAGTTCTTC
CASSFSPTTGRLYNEQFF
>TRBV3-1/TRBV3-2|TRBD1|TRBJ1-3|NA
TGTGCCAGCAGCCAAGAGGGGGGACAGGCGACCTACTCTGGAAACACCATATATTTT
CASSQEGGQATYSGNTIYF
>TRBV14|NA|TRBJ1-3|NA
TGTGCCAGCAGCCTACGGGGCTCTGGAAACACCATATATTTT
CASSLRGSGNTIYF
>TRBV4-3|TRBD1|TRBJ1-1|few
TGCGCCAGCAGCCAAGATGTGGGACAGGGAGCTTTCTTT
CASSQDVGQGAFF
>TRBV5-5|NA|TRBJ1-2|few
TGTGCCAGCAGCTTGGAAGTCAGGGCCCACTATGGCTACACCTTC
CASSLEVRAHYGYTF
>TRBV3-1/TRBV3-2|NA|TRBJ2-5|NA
TGTGCCAGCAGCTCTGAGGGAGGTCGGCAAGAGACCCAGTACTTC
CASSSEGGRQETQYF
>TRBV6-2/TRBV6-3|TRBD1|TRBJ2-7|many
TGTGCCAGCAGCGGGGACAGGGGCCACTCCTACGAGCAGTACTTC
CASSGDRGHSYEQYF
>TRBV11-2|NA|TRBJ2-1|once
TGTGCCAGCAGCTTAGGTTCGGGGAATGAGCAGTTCTTC
CASSLGSGNEQFF
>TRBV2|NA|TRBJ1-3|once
TGTGCCAGCACGTCGCTTGAGACTGGAAACACCATATATTTT
CASTSLETGNTIYF
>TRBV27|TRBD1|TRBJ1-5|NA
TGTGCCAGCAGTTTATCAGGACAGGTTAACAATCAGCCCCAGCATTTT
CASSLSGQVNNQPQHF
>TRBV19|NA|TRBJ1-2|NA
TGTGCCAGTAGGCCAGGCGGGGGAGAAAACTATGGCTACACCTTC
CASRPGGGENYGYTF
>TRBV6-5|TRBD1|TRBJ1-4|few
TGTGCCAGCAGTAGACCGGGACAGGGAGGAGAAAAACTGTTTTTT
CASSRPGQGGEKLFF
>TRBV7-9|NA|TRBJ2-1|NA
TGTGCCAGCAGCCGTGGCCGTAATGAGCAGTTCTTC
CASSRGRNEQFF